The source of this T cell receptor beta chain is a study of cytomegalovirus exposure and HLA in healthy donors. Overall study findings and caveats: Among TCR beta chains, those listed as cytomegalovirus-associated numbered more than 150. A later analysis found first-cohort TCR clusters tended to co-occur in the 110 or so validation repertoires.

The data were produced by immunoSEQ multiplex PCR, yet TCRdb's version contains in-frame clones alone and is incomplete. This table has roughly 300,000 clones, roughly 90% appearing once. The ends were cut back, 5 bases at V and 6 bases at J, with 23 bases in the middle. The CDR3 consists of 17 residues. Germline CDR1 SEHNR, CDR2 FQNEAQ (reference sequence). To note about this clone: The antigen remains unidentified.

This clonotype originated in a young woman in good health and CMV-seronegative. The V gene is TRBV7-9, the J gene TRBJ2-1; D is perhaps TRBD1 (6 bases). The sequencing input was PBMCs. In DNA form, the CDR3 reads TGTGCCAGCAGCCGATTAAGTACAGGGTTTGTCCTCAATGAGCAGTTCTTC. Translating gives CASSRLSTGFVLNEQFF. Variable domain in full (rest from reference TRBV7-9 and TRBJ2-1): DTGVSQNPRHKITKRGQNVTFRCDPISEHNRLYWYRQTLGQGPEFLTYFQNEAQLEKSRLLSDRFSAERPKGSFSTLEIQRTEQGDSAMYLCASSRLSTGFVLNEQFFGPGTRLTVL.